This record looks at one T cell receptor (beta chain) sequence and its context. In the authors' workflow: Amplifying reference gene primers gave estimates of nucleated cell counts. TCRdb keeps only in-frame clones here, not all; method: immunoSEQ multiplex PCR. V and J calls and clone size are copied from that table; D and trimming were computed from the DNA. The sample carries under 150,000 clones, around 83% recorded once. These data belong to a study of blood T cell repertoires in COVID-19. The wider study: T cells, B-cell-depleted T cells, or PBMCs supplied cDNA or gDNA.

This CDR3 contains 15 residues. Germline V gives CDR1 MNHEY, CDR2 SVGAGI. V lost 0 bases to trimming and J lost 4 bases; unmatched junction nucleotides: 2. Participants' own reports of clinical history determined their cohort assignment. The sequence derives from a man aged 30 to 39 who had recovered from COVID-19. The sample comprised PBMCs or T cells enriched from blood (not recorded which). The rearrangement joins TRBV6-5 to TRBJ1-3; 8 positions match TRBD1. The CDR3 nucleotides are TGTGCCAGCAGTTACTCTGACAGGGGCGGAAACACCATATATTTT. Protein: CASSYSDRGGNTIYF.